This T cell receptor (beta chain) was recovered during a study of T-cell memory formation after mild COVID-19. Turning to the study itself: Largely donor-specific TCR clusters were found. Regarding the study as a whole: Pre-infection memory carried some responding clones, suggesting that cross-reactive memory joined. Mainly in CM and EM were contracting CD4+ clones; CD8+ were in EMRA.

V was pared by 4 bases and J by 0 bases, with 14 bases between. Germline V gives CDR1 SGDLS, CDR2 YYNGEE. There are 16 residues in the CDR3. This clonotype was detected ten times or more. Its specificity is unknown. 5'RACE with constant-segment primers yielded barcoded, UMI-tagged TCR alpha and TCR beta cDNA libraries. Using its own MiXCR run on the 5' RACE reads, TCRdb lists one record per CDR3 protein. This table has roughly 400,000 distinct CDR3 sequences, approximately 19% appearing once. Sequencing was done on a sample of PBMCs or a T cell subset sorted from them (not recorded which). V usage is TRBV9 and J usage is TRBJ1-3; D gene unclear. This TCR was sampled from a man between 18 and 35 years old who had mild COVID-19 (a few samples of this study predate the infection). Cell type and time point are not known. The CDR3 loop is CASSPQIESSGNTIYF. For the CDR3, the DNA is TGTGCCAGCAGCCCCCAGATAGAGAGCTCTGGAAACACCATATATTTT.